The source of this T cell receptor (beta chain) is a study of blood T cell repertoires in COVID-19. CDR3 length equals 15 residues. The V gene end was trimmed by 5 bases and the J gene end by 4 bases; junction bases not matched to a gene: 7. Per germline, CDR1 WNHNN and CDR2 SYGVQD (reference sequence). Profiling relied on immunoSEQ multiplex PCR, and the TCRdb table lists in-frame clones only, not all of them. This table holds some 80,000 clones, roughly nine tenths found once. The TCR was taken from a human donor in a cohort sampled during active COVID-19. The chain joins TRBV10-1 to TRBJ2-7; 11 bases fit TRBD2. Sequencing was done on a sample of peripheral blood. CDR3 sequence: CASSNSGGAFYEQYF. CDR3 in DNA: TGCGCCAGCAGTAATAGCGGGGGGGCCTTTTACGAGCAGTACTTC.